Each of the 25 T cell receptor beta chains below was sequenced from the same sample in a study of identical twins. TCRdb redid the calling of the 5' RACE reads with MiXCR, one entry per CDR3 protein. The repertoire consists of 700,000 or so distinct CDR3 sequences, with about 20% occurring once and the leading ten covering 4.3%. These data were also reused for a study on T cells expressing NK-cell markers.

The sequenced sample consisted of PBMCs. These receptors originate from a woman under 30 in good health.

Only a few counts were recorded for this clonotype. J is TRBJ2-7 and V is TRBV20-1; either TRBD1 or TRBD2 may supply D (6 bases each). Germline values: CDR1 DFQATT, CDR2 SNEGSKA (reference sequence). Trimming removed 3 bases from V and 6 bases from J, with 15 bases in between. The CDR3 loop spans 13 amino acids. The CDR3, as DNA: TGCAGTGCTAGCGGGAGTGCCAGGGGCGAGCAGTACTTC. Its translation: CSASGSARGEQYF.

This clonotype was picked up a small number of times. The V and J genes are TRBV5-1 and TRBJ2-1; TRBD1 matches 11 bases. The J segment lost 4 bases and the V segment lost 1 base, leaving 7 bases of the junction unmatched. The CDR3 is 17 amino acids. Germline-derived CDR1 and CDR2 are SGHRS and YFSETQ. The CDR3 sequence: CASSLLPGTGGYNEQFF. The DNA of the CDR3 is TGCGCCAGCAGCTTGCTCCCCGGGACAGGGGGATACAATGAGCAGTTCTTC. Supplemented by reference TRBV5-1 and TRBJ2-1, the full variable domain reads KAGVTQTPRYLIKTRGQQVTLSCSPISGHRSVSWYQQTPGQGLQFLFEYFSETQRNKGNFPGRFSGRQFSNSRSEMNVSTLELGDSALYLCASSLLPGTGGYNEQFFGPGTRLTVL.

This clonotype was observed a few times. The CDR3 sequence: CSVVAPGTEQFF. The CDR3 DNA follows: TGCAGCGTTGTCGCCCCCGGGACTGAGCAGTTCTTC. This chain uses TRBV29-1 with TRBJ2-1; D is tentatively TRBD1 or TRBD2 (5 bases each). The CDR3 is made up of 12 amino acids. Germline CDR1 is SQVTM and CDR2 is ANQGSEA. V was trimmed by 4 bases and J by 9 bases, leaving 13 bases between them.

This clonotype was picked up many times. This chain joins TRBV29-1 and TRBJ2-5; D is uncertain. Trimming removed 1 base from V and 2 bases from J, with 5 bases in between. The CDR3 loop spans 12 amino acids. From germline, CDR1 is SQVTM and CDR2 ANQGSEA. Written as DNA, the CDR3 is TGCAGCGTTGAAGGGATTCAAGAGACCCAGTACTTC. It yields the protein CSVEGIQETQYF.

In its sample, this clonotype was seen a few times. The rearrangement links TRBV7-2 to TRBJ2-2, with TRBD1 matching 8 bases. Germline-derived CDR1 and CDR2 are SGHTA and FQGNSA. This CDR3 region has 14 residues. V was clipped by 8 bases and J by 1 base; unmatched bases: 3. The CDR3 protein is CASVDRGNTGELFF. The CDR3 DNA reads TGTGCCAGCGTAGACAGGGGGAACACCGGGGAGCTGTTTTTT.

This clonotype has just one count. The rearrangement uses TRBV21-1 and TRBJ2-5. TRBV21-1 is tagged as a pseudogene. The CDR3 has 14 residues. CDR3 amino acids: CASSKRLLQETQYF. The CDR3 DNA sequence: TGTGCCAGCAGCAAACGACTCCTTCAAGAGACCCAGTACTTC.

The gene calls are TRBV20-1 and TRBJ1-6, with 7 bases lining up with TRBD1. Trimming removed 4 bases from V and 7 bases from J; junction bases left unmatched: 7. The CDR3 totals 14 residues. Germline V gene data show CDR1 as DFQATT and CDR2 as SNEGSKA (reference sequence). The CDR3 region is CSAKRQGLNSPLHF. CDR3 in DNA: TGCAGTGCTAAACGACAGGGACTAAATTCACCCCTCCACTTT.

This clonotype came up a few times. V usage is TRBV7-7 and J usage is TRBJ2-1; 12 bases line up with TRBD2. Germline loops: CDR1 SSHAT, CDR2 FNYEAQ (reference sequence). The trim removed 5 bases at V and 4 bases at J, leaving 12 bases unmatched. CDR3 length: 18 amino acids. In nucleotides, the CDR3 is TGTGCCAGCAGCCCAAGGACTAGCGGGATCAAGATGTACAATGAGCAGTTCTTC. It yields the protein CASSPRTSGIKMYNEQFF.

The rearrangement joins TRBV4-2 to TRBJ2-7; D is possibly TRBD1 (8 bases). Germline V gives CDR1 LGHNA, CDR2 YNFKEQ. Trimming shortened V by 1 base and J by 7 bases, and 23 bases separated the two germline ends. This CDR3 has 17 residues. CDR3 nucleotides: TGTGCCAGCAGCCAAGGGGGGAGGGACAGGACGAGTTTGGAGCAGTACTTC. Translated, it gives CASSQGGRDRTSLEQYF.

The chain has TRBV10-3 and TRBJ2-7; 9 bases are a match to TRBD2. The V segment lost 7 bases and the J segment 3 bases; nucleotides outside the gene matches: 7. This CDR3 is built from 14 residues. Germline-derived CDR1 and CDR2 are ENHRY and SYGVKD. CDR3 loop: CAIKRLADSYEQYF. The CDR3 coding sequence is TGTGCCATCAAGCGACTAGCGGATAGCTACGAGCAGTACTTC.

This rearrangement joins TRBV4-2 to TRBJ1-1, with TRBD1 identical over 9 bases. The CDR3 is 15 residues long. V dropped 4 bases and J dropped 0; count of bases not matched to a gene: 3. Germline V gene data show CDR1 as LGHNA and CDR2 as YNFKEQ. As DNA, the CDR3 is TGTGCCAGCAGCCCGGACAGGGGATTGAACACTGAAGCTTTCTTT. Translating gives CASSPDRGLNTEAFF.

The V gene is TRBV12-3 or TRBV12-4, the J gene TRBJ2-2; tentatively, D is TRBD1 (6 bases). V lost 3 bases and J 0 bases, leaving 11 bases between the germline ends. The CDR3 sequence is 16 residues long. CDR3 region: CASSLGQGSNTGELFF. CDR3 DNA: TGTGCCAGCAGTTTGGGGCAGGGGTCGAACACCGGGGAGCTGTTTTTT.

The chain couples TRBV6-1 to TRBJ2-1, with 12 bases lining up with TRBD2. Trimming took 10 bases from V and 9 from J; bases not matched to a gene: 7. CDR1 MNHNS and CDR2 SASEGT come from the germline V gene. This CDR3 comprises 13 residues. The CDR3 here is CATRLAGEVEQFF. CDR3 coding DNA: TGTGCCACCCGACTAGCGGGGGAGGTTGAGCAGTTCTTC.

CDR3 coding DNA: TGCAGTGCTCGGACAGCTGAACAGTATTTT. Translating gives CSARTAEQYF. This chain joins TRBV20-1 and TRBJ2-3; tentative D call: TRBD1 (6 bases). In germline, CDR1 is DFQATT, CDR2 SNEGSKA (reference sequence). V gave up 5 bases and J gave up 12 bases, with 12 bases separating them. The CDR3 contains 10 residues.

The genes are TRBV9 and TRBJ2-4; D is possibly TRBD1 (5 bases). In germline, CDR1 is SGDLS, CDR2 YYNGEE. The CDR3 loop spans 15 amino acids. V gave up 0 bases and J gave up 5 bases, with 12 bases separating them. CDR3 loop: CASSVGWAGQNIQYF. In DNA form, the CDR3 reads TGTGCCAGCAGCGTAGGGTGGGCAGGGCAAAACATTCAGTACTTC.

The chain links TRBV20-1 to TRBJ2-7; D is possibly TRBD1 (6 bases). Between the trimmed V and J ends, which lost 5 bases and 0 bases, there was a span of 14 bases. Per germline, CDR1 DFQATT and CDR2 SNEGSKA (reference sequence). The CDR3 spans 14 residues. The CDR3 protein is CSASNDRYSYEQYF. The CDR3, as DNA: TGCAGTGCTTCCAATGACAGGTACTCCTACGAGCAGTACTTC.

The J gene is TRBJ2-1, the V gene TRBV5-5; 9 bases line up with TRBD2. This CDR3 region has 15 residues. CDR1 SGHKS and CDR2 YYEKEE come from the germline V gene (reference sequence). V shed 0 bases and J 9 bases; nucleotides not matched to a gene: 7. The CDR3 loop reads CASSLGGGAGVEQFF. DNA for the CDR3: TGTGCCAGCAGCTTGGGCGGGGGGGCCGGTGTTGAGCAGTTCTTC.

The rearrangement links TRBV29-1 to TRBJ2-5, with 8 bases that match TRBD2. The CDR3 extends over 13 amino acids. Trimming removed 8 bases from V and 5 bases from J; junction bases left unmatched: 10. Germline lookup yields CDR1 SQVTM and CDR2 ANQGSEA. CDR3 protein: CSKTGGPRETQYF. Here the CDR3 DNA reads TGCAGCAAAACGGGAGGGCCGCGGGAGACCCAGTACTTC.

The chain joins TRBV20-1 to TRBJ2-5; D call uncertain. Trimming removed 7 bases at V and 5 bases at J, with 14 bases between. This CDR3 has 12 amino acids. The V gene's germline CDR1 is DFQATT and CDR2 SNEGSKA (reference sequence). The CDR3 reads CSVLYGWETQYF. The CDR3 DNA sequence: TGCAGTGTACTCTACGGGTGGGAGACCCAGTACTTC.

This chain connects TRBV12-3 or TRBV12-4 to TRBJ2-5; 11 bases fit TRBD2. The CDR3 length is 16 residues. V lost 5 bases, J lost 5 bases, and 10 bases stayed unmatched. CDR3 bases: TGTGCCAGCAGTCCCCCTCTAGCGGGAGGAAAGGAGACCCAGTACTTC. Its protein product is CASSPPLAGGKETQYF.

The sample holds many counts of this clonotype. The rearrangement joins TRBV12-3 or TRBV12-4 to TRBJ1-1; 7 nucleotides line up with TRBD1. V was clipped by 6 bases and J by 1 base; unmatched bases: 5. This CDR3 is built from 14 residues. For the CDR3, the DNA is TGTGCCAGCAGCCGGGACAGCTGGAACACTGAAGCTTTCTTT. Its protein is CASSRDSWNTEAFF.

The chain joins TRBV5-7 to TRBJ2-7, with D possibly TRBD2 on 5 matching bases. TRBV5-7 is labeled an ORF, and its function is uncertain. The CDR3 consists of 14 residues. V lost 0 bases to trimming and J lost 6 bases, with 13 bases between them. CDR3 loop: CASSLGRASFEQYF. The CDR3 DNA sequence: TGTGCCAGCAGCTTGGGGCGGGCCAGTTTCGAGCAGTACTTC.

The chain couples TRBV7-9 to TRBJ2-4; the D is unclear. The CDR3 sequence is 16 residues long. V was trimmed by 2 bases and J by 3 bases, leaving 14 bases between them. Germline V gives CDR1 SEHNR, CDR2 FQNEAQ (reference sequence). CDR3 amino acids: CASSLSDGGIKNIQYF. The CDR3 DNA is TGTGCCAGCAGCTTAAGTGATGGCGGAATCAAAAACATTCAGTACTTC.

The chain links TRBV19 to TRBJ2-7, with a tentative D call TRBD2 (6 bases). This CDR3 has 15 residues. The germline V gene encodes CDR1 LNHDA and CDR2 SQIVND (reference sequence). Trimming shortened V by 5 bases and J by 0 bases, and 14 bases separated the two germline ends. The CDR3 DNA reads as TGTGCCAGTAGTTTTCAGCGGGCGAGCTCCTACGAGCAGTACTTC. It codes for CASSFQRASSYEQYF.

Only a few counts were recorded for this clonotype. The J gene is TRBJ2-1, the V gene TRBV5-5; unclear D gene. V was pared by 4 bases and J by 0 bases, with 14 bases between. There are 16 residues in the CDR3. CDR1 and CDR2 from the germline V gene are SGHKS and YYEKEE (reference sequence). DNA of the CDR3: TGTGCCAGCAGCGATTGGACGGCGAGCTCCTACAATGAGCAGTTCTTC. It codes for CASSDWTASSYNEQFF.